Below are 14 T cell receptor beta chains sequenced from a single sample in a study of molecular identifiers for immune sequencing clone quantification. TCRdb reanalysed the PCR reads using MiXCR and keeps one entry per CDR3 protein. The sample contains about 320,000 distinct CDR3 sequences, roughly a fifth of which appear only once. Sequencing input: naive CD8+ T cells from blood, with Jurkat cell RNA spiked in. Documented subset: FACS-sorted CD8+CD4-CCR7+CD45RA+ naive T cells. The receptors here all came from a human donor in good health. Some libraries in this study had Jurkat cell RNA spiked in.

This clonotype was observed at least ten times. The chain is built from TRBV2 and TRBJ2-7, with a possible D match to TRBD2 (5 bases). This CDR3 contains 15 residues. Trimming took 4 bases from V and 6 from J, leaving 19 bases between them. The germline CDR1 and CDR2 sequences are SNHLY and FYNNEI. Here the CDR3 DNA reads TGTGCCAGCAGTGGATTTGGCGGGTGGCAACCCGAGCAGTACTTC. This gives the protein CASSGFGGWQPEQYF. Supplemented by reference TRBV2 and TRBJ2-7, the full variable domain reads EPEVTQTPSHQVTQMGQEVILRCVPISNHLYFYWYRQILGQKVEFLVSFYNNEISEKSEIFDDQFSVERPDGSNFTLKIRSTKLEDSAMYFCASSGFGGWQPEQYFGPGTRLTVT.

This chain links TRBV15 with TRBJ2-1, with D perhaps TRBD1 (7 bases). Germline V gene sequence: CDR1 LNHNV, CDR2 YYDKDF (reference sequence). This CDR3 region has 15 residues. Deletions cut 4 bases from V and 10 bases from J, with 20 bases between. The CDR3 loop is CATSTLPGGPYEQFF. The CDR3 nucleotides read TGTGCCACCAGCACTCTCCCAGGGGGGCCATACGAGCAGTTCTTC. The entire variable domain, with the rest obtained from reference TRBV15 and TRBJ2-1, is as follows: DAMVIQNPRYQVTQFGKPVTLSCSQTLNHNVMYWYQQKSSQAPKLLFHYYDKDFNNEADTPDNFQSRRPNTSFCFLDIRSPGLGDTAMYLCATSTLPGGPYEQFFGPGTRLTVL.

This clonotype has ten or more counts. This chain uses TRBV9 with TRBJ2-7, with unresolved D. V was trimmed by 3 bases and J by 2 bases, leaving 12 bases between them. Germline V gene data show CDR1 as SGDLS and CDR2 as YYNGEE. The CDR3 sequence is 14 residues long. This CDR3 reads CASSAPGKPYEQYF. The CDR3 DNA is TGTGCCAGCAGCGCGCCCGGAAAACCCTACGAGCAGTACTTC.

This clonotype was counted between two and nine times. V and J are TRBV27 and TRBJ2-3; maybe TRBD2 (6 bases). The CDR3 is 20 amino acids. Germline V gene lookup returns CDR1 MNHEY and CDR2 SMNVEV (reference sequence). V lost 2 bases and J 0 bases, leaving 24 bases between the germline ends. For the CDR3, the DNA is TGTGCCAGCAGTTTAGTCCTGGGGGACTTTCCCATTACAAGCACAGATACGCAGTATTTT. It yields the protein CASSLVLGDFPITSTDTQYF.

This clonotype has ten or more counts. This chain's CDR3 is CATGVGGAYEQYF. CDR3 DNA: TGTGCCACCGGGGTCGGGGGTGCCTACGAGCAGTACTTC. The chain uses TRBV6-6 and TRBJ2-7; D is perhaps TRBD2 (6 bases). CDR1 and CDR2 from the germline V gene are MNHNY and SVGAGI (reference sequence). Trimming stripped 10 bases from V and 2 bases from J, with 15 bases between. This CDR3 has 13 residues.

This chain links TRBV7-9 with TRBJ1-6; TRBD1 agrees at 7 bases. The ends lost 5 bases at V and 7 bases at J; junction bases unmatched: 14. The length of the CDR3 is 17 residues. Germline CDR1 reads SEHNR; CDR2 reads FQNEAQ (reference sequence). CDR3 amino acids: CASSPFTPGTVNSPLHF. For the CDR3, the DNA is TGTGCCAGCAGCCCCTTCACTCCCGGGACAGTCAATTCACCCCTCCACTTT.

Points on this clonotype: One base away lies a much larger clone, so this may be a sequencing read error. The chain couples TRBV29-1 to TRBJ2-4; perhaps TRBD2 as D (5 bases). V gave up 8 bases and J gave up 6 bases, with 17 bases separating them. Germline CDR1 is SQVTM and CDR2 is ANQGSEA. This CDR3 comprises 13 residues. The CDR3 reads CSFAGWELNIQYF. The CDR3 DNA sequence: TGCAGCTTCGCCGGGTGGGAGTTAAACATTCAGTACTTC.

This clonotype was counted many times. CDR3 protein: CSVAVPSETQYF. The CDR3 bases are TGCAGCGTAGCGGTACCATCGGAGACCCAGTACTTC. This chain connects TRBV29-1 to TRBJ2-5; weak D call: TRBD2 (5 bases). CDR3 length: 12 residues. CDR1 is SQVTM and CDR2 is ANQGSEA in the germline V gene. The V end was cut by 6 bases, the J end by 5 bases, with 13 bases between.

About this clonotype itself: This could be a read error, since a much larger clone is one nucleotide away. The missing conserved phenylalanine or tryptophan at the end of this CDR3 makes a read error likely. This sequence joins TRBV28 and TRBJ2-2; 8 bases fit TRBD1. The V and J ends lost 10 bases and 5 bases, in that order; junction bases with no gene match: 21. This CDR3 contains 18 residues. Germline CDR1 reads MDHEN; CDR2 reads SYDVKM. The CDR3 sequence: CAIPQTNEQGDETGELFL. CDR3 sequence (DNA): TGTGCCATCCCCCAGACCAACGAACAGGGGGATGAGACCGGGGAGCTGTTTCTT.

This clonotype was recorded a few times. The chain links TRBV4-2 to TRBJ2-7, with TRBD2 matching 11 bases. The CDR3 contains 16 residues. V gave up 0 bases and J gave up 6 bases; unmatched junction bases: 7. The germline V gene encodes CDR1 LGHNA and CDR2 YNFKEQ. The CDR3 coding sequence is TGTGCCAGCAGCCAAGATCGTCTAGCGGGAGGTATCGAGCAGTACTTC. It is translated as CASSQDRLAGGIEQYF.

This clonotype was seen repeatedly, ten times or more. The CDR3 bases are TGTGCCAGCAGCTTACCCGCATCCTTTACGGAGAACACTGAAGCTTTCTTT. This encodes CASSLPASFTENTEAFF. The chain has TRBV7-2 and TRBJ1-1; no clear D. V gave up 2 bases and J gave up 1 base, with 17 bases separating them. CDR1 and CDR2 (germline): SGHTA, FQGNSA. This CDR3 is 17 amino acids long.

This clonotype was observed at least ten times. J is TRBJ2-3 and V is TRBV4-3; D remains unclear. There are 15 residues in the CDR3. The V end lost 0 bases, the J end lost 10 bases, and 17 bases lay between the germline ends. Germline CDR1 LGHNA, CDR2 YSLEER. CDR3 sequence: CASSQDIRSAIPQYF. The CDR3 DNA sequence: TGCGCCAGCAGCCAAGATATTCGTTCGGCTATCCCGCAGTATTTT.

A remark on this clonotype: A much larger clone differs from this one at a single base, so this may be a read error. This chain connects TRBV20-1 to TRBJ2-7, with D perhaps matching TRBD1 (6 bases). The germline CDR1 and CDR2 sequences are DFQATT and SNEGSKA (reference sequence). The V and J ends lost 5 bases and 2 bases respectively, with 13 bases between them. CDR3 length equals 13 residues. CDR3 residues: CSAGVRGTYEQYF. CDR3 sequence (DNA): TGCAGTGCTGGAGTCAGGGGTACCTACGAGCAGTACTTC.

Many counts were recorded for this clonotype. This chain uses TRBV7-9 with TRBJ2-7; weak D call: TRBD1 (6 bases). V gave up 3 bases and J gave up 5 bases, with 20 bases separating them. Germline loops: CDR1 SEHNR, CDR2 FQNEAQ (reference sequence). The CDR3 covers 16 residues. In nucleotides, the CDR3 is TGTGCCAGCAGCTTCTTCCCCCCCAACAGGGACCACGAGCAGTACTTC. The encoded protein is CASSFFPPNRDHEQYF.